These 5 T cell receptor beta chains were all obtained from the same sample, sequenced in a study of OX40 agonist ivuxolimab in advanced cancers. Libraries were built with the immunoSEQ multiplex PCR assay. TCRdb re-hosts the immuneACCESS table, in-frame sequences only. Its copies lack some clones; in the studies checked, an unresolved V gene accounts for under half of them, and the cause for the rest is not known. Across this sample there are around 37,000 clones, with nearly 85% seen only once. The ten largest clones capture less than 25% of the sample. This specimen was CD4+ or CD8+ T cells sorted from blood, taken in a trial of the OX40 agonist ivuxolimab. The origin of the receptors is an adult with an advanced solid tumor such as melanoma, head and neck, liver or kidney cancer.

The chain is built from TRBV18 and TRBJ2-7; 7 bases agree with TRBD1. CDR3 length: 12 residues. J gave up 3 bases and V 4 bases, and 0 bases lay outside the gene matches. Germline-derived CDR1 and CDR2 are KGHSH and LQKENI. CDR3: CASSHRGYEQYF. CDR3 in DNA: TGTGCCAGCTCACACAGGGGCTACGAGCAGTACTTC.

The chain is built from TRBV7-9 and TRBJ2-3; no clear D gene. The V gene's germline CDR1 is SEHNR and CDR2 FQNEAQ (reference sequence). The CDR3 has 17 amino acids. Trimming left V 5 bases short and J 2 bases short, with 20 bases between. As DNA, the CDR3 is TGTGCCAGCAGCCCCCCTGGCCGAGCAGCAGACACAGATACGCAGTATTTT. Protein product: CASSPPGRAADTDTQYF.

The rearrangement links TRBV21-1 to TRBJ1-5. TRBV21-1 corresponds to a pseudogene. The CDR3 runs 16 residues. For the CDR3, the DNA is TGTGCCAGCAGCAAAGAGTGGGGACCGCAGCATCAGCCCCAGCATTTT. The encoded protein is CASSKEWGPQHQPQHF.

The J gene is TRBJ2-7, the V gene TRBV25-1; perhaps TRBD1 as D (6 bases). Germline loops: CDR1 MGHDK, CDR2 SYGVNS. V dropped 1 base and J dropped 3 bases, with 13 bases sitting between them. This CDR3 is built from 15 residues. CDR3 sequence: CASSESGRGSYEQYF. The CDR3 region has the DNA TGTGCCAGCAGTGAATCAGGAAGGGGGAGCTACGAGCAGTACTTC.

The CDR3: CASSFFGNTGELFF. DNA for the CDR3: TGTGCCAGCAGTTTTTTTGGGAACACCGGGGAGCTGTTTTTT. This chain connects TRBV27 to TRBJ2-2, with D unclear. Germline values: CDR1 MNHEY, CDR2 SMNVEV (reference sequence). Trimming cost V 3 bases and J 1 base, with 6 bases left between them. There are 14 residues in the CDR3.